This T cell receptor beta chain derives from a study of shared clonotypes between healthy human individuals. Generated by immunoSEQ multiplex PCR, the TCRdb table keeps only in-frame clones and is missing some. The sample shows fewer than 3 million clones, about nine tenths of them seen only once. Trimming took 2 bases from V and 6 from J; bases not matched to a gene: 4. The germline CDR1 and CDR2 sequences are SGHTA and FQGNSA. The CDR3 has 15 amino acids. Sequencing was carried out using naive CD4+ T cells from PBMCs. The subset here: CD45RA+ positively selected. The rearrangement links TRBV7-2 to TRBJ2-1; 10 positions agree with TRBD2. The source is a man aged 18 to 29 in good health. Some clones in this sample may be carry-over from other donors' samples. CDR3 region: CASSLYSGRSNEQFF. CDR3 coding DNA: TGTGCCAGCAGCTTATATAGCGGGAGGAGCAATGAGCAGTTCTTC. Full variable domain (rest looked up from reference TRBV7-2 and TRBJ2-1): GAGVSQSPSNKVTEKGKDVELRCDPISGHTALYWYRQSLGQGLEFLIYFQGNSAPDKSGLPSDRFSAERTGGSVSTLTIQRTQQEDSAVYLCASSLYSGRSNEQFFGPGTRLTVL.